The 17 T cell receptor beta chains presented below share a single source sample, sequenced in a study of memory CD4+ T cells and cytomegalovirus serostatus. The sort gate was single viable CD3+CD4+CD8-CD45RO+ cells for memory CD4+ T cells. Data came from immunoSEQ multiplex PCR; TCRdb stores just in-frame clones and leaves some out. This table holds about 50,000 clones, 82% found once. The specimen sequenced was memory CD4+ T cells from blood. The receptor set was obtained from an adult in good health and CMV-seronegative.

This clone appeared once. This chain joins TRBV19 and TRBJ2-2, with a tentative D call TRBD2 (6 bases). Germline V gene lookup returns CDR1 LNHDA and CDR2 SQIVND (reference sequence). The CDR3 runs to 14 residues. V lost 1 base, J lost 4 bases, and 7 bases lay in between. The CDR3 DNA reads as TGTGCCAGTAGTATAGCCGGGAGCACCGGGGAGCTGTTTTTT. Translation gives CASSIAGSTGELFF.

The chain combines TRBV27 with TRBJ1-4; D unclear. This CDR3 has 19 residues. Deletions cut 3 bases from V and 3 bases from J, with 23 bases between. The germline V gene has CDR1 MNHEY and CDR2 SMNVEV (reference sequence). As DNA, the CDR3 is TGTGCCAGCAGTTTTAGGGCAGGATCCCTCCGTCACCCTAATGAAAAACTGTTTTTT. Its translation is CASSFRAGSLRHPNEKLFF.

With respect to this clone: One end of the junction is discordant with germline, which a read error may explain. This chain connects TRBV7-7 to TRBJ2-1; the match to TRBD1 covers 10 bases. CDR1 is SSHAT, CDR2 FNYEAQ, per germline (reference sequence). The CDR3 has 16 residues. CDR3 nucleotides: TGTGCTAGCAGCACGCGACAGGGGGCCTCCTACAATGAGCAGTTCTTC. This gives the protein CASSTRQGASYNEQFF.

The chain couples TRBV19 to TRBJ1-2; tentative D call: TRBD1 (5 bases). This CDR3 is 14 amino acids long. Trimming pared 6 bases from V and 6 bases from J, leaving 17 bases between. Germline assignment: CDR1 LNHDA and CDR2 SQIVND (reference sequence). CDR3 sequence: CASRTLGGGHGYTF. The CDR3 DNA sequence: TGTGCCAGTAGAACCCTTGGGGGAGGGCATGGCTACACCTTC.

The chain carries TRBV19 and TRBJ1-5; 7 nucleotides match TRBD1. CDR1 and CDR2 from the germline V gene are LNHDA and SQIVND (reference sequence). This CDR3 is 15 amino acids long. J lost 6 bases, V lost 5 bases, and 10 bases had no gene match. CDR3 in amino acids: CASSLPTGFGQPQHF. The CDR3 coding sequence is TGTGCCAGTAGTCTCCCGACAGGGTTTGGTCAGCCCCAGCATTTT.

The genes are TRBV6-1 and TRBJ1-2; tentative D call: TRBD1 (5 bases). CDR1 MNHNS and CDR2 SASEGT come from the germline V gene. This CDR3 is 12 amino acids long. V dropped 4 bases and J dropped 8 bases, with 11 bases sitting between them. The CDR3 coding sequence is TGTGCCAGCAGTGGAACCGGGGGAGGCTACACCTTC. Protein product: CASSGTGGGYTF.

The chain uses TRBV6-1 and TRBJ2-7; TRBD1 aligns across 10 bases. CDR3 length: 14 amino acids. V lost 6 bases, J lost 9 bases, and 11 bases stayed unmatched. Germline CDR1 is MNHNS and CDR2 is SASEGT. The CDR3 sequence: CASSWTGGNRGQYF. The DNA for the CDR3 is TGTGCCAGCAGCTGGACAGGGGGGAACAGGGGGCAGTACTTC.

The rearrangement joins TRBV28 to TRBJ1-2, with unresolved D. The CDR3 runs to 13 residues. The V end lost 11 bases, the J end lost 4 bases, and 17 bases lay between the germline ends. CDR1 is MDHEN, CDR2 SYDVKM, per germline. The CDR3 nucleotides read TGTGCCTCCCGACTGCACTCGGGCTATGGCTACACCTTC. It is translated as CASRLHSGYGYTF.

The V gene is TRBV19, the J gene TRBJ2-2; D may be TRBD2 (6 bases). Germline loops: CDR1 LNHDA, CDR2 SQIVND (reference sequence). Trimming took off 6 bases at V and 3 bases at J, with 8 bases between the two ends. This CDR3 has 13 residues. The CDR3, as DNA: TGTGCCAGTAGCGGGGGATACACCGGGGAGCTGTTTTTT. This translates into CASSGGYTGELFF.

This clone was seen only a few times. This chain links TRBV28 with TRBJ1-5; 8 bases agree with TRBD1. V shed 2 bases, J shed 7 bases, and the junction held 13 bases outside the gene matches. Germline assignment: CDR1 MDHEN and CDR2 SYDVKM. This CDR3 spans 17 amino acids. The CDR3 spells CASSLVFRAGGRQPQHF. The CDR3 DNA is TGTGCCAGCAGTTTAGTTTTTAGGGCAGGGGGCAGGCAGCCCCAGCATTTT.

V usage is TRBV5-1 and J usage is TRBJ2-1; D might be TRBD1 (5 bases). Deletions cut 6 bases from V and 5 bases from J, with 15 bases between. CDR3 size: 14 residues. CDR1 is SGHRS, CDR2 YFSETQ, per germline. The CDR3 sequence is CASTPTAQNNEQFF. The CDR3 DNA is TGCGCCAGCACACCGACAGCACAGAACAATGAGCAGTTCTTC.

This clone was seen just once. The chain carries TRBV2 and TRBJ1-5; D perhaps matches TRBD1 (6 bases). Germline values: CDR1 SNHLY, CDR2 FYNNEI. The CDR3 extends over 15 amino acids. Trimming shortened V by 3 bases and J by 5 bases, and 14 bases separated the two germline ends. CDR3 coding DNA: TGTGCCAGCAGTGAGTGGGCTCAGGGGTATCAGCCCCAGCATTTT. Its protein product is CASSEWAQGYQPQHF.

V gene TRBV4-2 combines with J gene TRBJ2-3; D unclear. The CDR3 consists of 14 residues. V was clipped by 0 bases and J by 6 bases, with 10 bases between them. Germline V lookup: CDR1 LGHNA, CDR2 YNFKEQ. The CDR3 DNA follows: TGTGCCAGCAGCCAAGATACCTCGGTGGATACGCAGTATTTT. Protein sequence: CASSQDTSVDTQYF.

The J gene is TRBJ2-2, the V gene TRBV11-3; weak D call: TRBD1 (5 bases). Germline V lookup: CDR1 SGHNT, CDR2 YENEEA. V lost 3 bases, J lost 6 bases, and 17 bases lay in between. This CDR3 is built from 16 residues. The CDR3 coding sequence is TGTGCCAGCAGCTTGGGGCAAACTACAGGCCCCGGGGAGCTGTTTTTT. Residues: CASSLGQTTGPGELFF.

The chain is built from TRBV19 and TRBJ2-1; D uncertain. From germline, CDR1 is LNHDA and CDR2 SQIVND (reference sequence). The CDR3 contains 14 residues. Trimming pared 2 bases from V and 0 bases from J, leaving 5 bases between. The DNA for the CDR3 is TGTGCCAGTAGTATACAGAACTCCTACAATGAGCAGTTCTTC. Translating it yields CASSIQNSYNEQFF.

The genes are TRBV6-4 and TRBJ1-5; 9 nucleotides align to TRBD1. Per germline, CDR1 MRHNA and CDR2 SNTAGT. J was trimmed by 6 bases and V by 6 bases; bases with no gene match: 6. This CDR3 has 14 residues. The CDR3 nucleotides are TGTGCCAGCAGGGTGACAGGGGGGGTTCAGCCCCAGCATTTT. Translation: CASRVTGGVQPQHF.

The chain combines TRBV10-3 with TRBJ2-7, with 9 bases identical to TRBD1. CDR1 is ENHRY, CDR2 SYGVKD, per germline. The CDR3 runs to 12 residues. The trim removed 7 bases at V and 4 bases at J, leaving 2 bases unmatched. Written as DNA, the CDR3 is TGTGCCATCAAGGGGACAGGGTACGAGCAGTACTTC. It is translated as CAIKGTGYEQYF.